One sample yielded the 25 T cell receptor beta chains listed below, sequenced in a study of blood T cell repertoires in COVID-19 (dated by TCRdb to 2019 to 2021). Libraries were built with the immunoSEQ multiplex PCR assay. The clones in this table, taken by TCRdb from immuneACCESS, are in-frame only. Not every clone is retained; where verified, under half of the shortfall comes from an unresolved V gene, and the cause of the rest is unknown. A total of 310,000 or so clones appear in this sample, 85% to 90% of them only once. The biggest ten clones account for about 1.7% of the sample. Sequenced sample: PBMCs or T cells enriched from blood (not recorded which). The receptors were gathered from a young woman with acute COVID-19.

CDR3 nucleotides: TGTGCCACCAACGTAAACAGGGTCGGAAAACTGTTTTTT. Its protein is CATNVNRVGKLFF. The chain combines TRBV2 with TRBJ1-4, with D tentatively TRBD1 (6 bases). This CDR3 has 13 residues. V lost 10 bases and J 10 bases, leaving 19 bases between the germline ends. CDR1 and CDR2 from the germline V gene are SNHLY and FYNNEI.

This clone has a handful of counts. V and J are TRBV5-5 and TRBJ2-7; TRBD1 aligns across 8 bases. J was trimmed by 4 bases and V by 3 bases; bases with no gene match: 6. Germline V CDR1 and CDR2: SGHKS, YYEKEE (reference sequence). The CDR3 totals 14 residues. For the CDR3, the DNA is TGTGCCAGCAGCTATGGACAGGGCGTATACGAGCAGTACTTC. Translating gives CASSYGQGVYEQYF.

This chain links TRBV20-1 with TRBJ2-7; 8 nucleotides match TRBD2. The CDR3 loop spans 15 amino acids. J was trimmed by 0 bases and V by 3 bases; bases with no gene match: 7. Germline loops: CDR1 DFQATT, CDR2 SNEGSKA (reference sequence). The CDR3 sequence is CSASGAGADSYEQYF. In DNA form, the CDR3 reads TGCAGTGCTAGTGGAGCGGGAGCCGACTCCTACGAGCAGTACTTC.

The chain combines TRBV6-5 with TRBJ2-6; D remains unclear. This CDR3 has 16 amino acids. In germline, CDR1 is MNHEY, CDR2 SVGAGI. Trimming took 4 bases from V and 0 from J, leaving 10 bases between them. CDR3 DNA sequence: TGTGCCAGCAGTTTATCGGTTCCCTCTGGGGCCAACGTCCTGACTTTC. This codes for CASSLSVPSGANVLTF.

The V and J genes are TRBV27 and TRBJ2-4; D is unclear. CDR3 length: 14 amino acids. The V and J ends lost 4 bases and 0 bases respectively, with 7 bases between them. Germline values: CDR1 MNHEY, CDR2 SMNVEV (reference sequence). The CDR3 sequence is CASSSGIAKNIQYF. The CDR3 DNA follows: TGTGCCAGCAGTTCTGGCATAGCCAAAAACATTCAGTACTTC.

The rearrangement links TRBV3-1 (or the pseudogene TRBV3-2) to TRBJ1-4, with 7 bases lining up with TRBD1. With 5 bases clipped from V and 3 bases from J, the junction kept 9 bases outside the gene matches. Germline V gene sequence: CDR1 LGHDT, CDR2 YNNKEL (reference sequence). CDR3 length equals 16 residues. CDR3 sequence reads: CASSSRSTGANEKLFF. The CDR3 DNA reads TGTGCCAGCAGCTCAAGGTCAACAGGGGCTAATGAAAAACTGTTTTTT.

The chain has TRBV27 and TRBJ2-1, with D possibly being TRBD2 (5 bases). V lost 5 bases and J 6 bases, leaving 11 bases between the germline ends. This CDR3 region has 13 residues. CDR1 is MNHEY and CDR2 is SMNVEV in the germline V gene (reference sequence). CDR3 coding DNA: TGTGCCAGCAGTCTCCTCGGGGTCAATGAGCAGTTCTTC. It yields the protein CASSLLGVNEQFF.

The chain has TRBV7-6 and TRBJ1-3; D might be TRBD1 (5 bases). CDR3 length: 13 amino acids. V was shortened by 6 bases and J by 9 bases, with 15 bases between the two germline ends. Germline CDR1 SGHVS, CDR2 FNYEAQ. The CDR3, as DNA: TGTGCCAGCAGTCGAGGGGAGGACCCCACCATATATTTT. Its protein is CASSRGEDPTIYF.

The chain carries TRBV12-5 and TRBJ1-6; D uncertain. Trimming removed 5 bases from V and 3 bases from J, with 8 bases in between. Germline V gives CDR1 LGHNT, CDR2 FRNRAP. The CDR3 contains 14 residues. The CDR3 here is CASGDEGYNSPLHF. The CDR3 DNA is TGTGCTAGTGGTGATGAGGGCTATAATTCACCCCTCCACTTT. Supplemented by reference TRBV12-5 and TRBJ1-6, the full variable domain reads DARVTQTPRHKVTEMGQEVTMRCQPILGHNTVFWYRQTMMQGLELLAYFRNRAPLDDSGMPKDRFSAEMPDATLATLKIQPSEPRDSAVYFCASGDEGYNSPLHFGNGTRLTVT.

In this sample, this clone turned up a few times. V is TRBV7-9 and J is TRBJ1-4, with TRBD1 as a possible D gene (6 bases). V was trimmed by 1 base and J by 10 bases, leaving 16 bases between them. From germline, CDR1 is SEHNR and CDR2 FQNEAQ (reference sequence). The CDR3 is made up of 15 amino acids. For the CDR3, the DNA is TGTGCCAGCAGCTTAGGAGGGGGAGAAGTTGGAAAACTGTTTTTT. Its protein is CASSLGGGEVGKLFF. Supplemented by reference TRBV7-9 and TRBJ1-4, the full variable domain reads DTGVSQNPRHKITKRGQNVTFRCDPISEHNRLYWYRQTLGQGPEFLTYFQNEAQLEKSRLLSDRFSAERPKGSFSTLEIQRTEQGDSAMYLCASSLGGGEVGKLFFGSGTQLSVL.

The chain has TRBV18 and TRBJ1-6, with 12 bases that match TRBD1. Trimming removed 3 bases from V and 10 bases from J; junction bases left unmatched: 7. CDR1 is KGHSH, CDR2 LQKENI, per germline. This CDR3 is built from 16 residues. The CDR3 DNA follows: TGTGCCAGCTCACCGGGAACCGGGACAGGGGGCTCACCCCTCCACTTT. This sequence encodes CASSPGTGTGGSPLHF.

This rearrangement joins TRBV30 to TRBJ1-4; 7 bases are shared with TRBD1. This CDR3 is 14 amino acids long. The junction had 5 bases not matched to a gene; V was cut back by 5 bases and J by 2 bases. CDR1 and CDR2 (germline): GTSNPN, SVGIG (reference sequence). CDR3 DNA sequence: TGTGCCTGGGCGACAGGGACCACTAATGAAAAACTGTTTTTT. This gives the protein CAWATGTTNEKLFF.

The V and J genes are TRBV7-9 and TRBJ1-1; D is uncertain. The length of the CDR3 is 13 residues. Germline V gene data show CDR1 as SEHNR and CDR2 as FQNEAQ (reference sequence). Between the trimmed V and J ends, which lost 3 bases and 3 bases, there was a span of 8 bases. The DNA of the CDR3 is TGTGCCAGCAGCTTCGAGGGTGACACTGAAGCTTTCTTT. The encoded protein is CASSFEGDTEAFF.

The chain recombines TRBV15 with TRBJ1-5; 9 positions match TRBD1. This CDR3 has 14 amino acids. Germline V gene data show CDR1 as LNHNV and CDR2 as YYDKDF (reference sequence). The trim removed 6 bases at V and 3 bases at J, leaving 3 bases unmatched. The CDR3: CATRTGGDNQPQHF. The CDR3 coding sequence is TGTGCCACCAGGACAGGGGGAGACAATCAGCCCCAGCATTTT. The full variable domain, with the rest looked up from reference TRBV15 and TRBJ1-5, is DAMVIQNPRYQVTQFGKPVTLSCSQTLNHNVMYWYQQKSSQAPKLLFHYYDKDFNNEADTPDNFQSRRPNTSFCFLDIRSPGLGDTAMYLCATRTGGDNQPQHFGDGTRLSIL.

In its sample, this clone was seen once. Here the CDR3 DNA reads TGTGCCAGCCTGGGAGGGACAGGGGTTTGGGGCGAGCAGTACTTC. Translating it yields CASLGGTGVWGEQYF. This chain links TRBV2 with TRBJ2-7; 10 nucleotides match TRBD1. The CDR3 sequence is 15 residues long. Trimming at V came to 8 bases and at J to 6 bases, leaving 13 bases not matched to a gene. From germline, CDR1 is SNHLY and CDR2 FYNNEI.

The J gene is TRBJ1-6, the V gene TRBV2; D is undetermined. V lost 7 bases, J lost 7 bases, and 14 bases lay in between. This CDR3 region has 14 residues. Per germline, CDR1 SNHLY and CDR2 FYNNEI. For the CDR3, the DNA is TGTGCCAGCATCTTCCACGATCTAAATTCACCCCTCCACTTT. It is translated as CASIFHDLNSPLHF.

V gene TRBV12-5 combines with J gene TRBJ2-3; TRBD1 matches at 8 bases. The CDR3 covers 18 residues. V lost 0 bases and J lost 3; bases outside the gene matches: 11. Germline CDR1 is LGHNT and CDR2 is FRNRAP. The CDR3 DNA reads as TGTGCTAGTGGTTTGGTACCTGATGGTCAGGGGGCGACAGATACGCAGTATTTT. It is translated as CASGLVPDGQGATDTQYF.

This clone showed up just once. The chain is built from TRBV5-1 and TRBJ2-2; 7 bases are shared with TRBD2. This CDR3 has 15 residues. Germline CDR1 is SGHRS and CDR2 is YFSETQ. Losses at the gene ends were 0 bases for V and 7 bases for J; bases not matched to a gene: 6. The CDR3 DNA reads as TGCGCCAGCAGCTTGGCGGGGGGACGAGGCGGGGAGCTGTTTTTT. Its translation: CASSLAGGRGGELFF.

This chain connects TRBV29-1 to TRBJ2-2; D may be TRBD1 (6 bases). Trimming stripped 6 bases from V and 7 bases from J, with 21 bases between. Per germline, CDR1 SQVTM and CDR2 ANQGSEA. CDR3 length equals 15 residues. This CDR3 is CSVRKVQGPGGELFF. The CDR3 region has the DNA TGCAGCGTGCGAAAGGTACAGGGACCCGGCGGGGAGCTGTTTTTT.

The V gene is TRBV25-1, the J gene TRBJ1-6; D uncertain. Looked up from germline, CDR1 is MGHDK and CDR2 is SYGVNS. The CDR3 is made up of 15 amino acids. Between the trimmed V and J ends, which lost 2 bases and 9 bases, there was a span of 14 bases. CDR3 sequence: CASSEIQEGASPLHF. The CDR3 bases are TGTGCCAGCAGTGAAATTCAGGAGGGAGCTTCACCCCTCCACTTT.

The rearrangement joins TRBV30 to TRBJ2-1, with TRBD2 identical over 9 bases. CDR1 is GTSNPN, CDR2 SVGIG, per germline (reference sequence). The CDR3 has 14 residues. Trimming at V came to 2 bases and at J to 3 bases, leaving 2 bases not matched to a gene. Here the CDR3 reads CAWSPSGVYNEQFF. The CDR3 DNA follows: TGTGCCTGGAGTCCTAGCGGGGTCTACAATGAGCAGTTCTTC.

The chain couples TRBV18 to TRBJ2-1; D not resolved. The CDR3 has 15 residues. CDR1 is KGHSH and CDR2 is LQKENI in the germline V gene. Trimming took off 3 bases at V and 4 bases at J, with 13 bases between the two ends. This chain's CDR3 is CASSPRQAPYNEQFF. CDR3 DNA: TGTGCCAGCTCACCTCGGCAGGCACCTTACAATGAGCAGTTCTTC.

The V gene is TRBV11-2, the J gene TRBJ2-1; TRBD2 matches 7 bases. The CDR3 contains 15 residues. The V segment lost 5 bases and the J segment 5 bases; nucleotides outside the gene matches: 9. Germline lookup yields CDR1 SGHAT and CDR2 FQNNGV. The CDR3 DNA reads TGTGCCAGCAGCGAAATGGGCGCGGGAGACAATGAGCAGTTCTTC. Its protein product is CASSEMGAGDNEQFF.

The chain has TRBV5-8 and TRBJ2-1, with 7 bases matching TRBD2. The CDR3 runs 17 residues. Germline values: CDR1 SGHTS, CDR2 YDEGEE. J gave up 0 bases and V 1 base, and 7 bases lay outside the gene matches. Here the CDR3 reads CASSLSPLADSYNEQFF. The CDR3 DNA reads TGTGCCAGCAGCTTGAGCCCTCTAGCGGACTCCTACAATGAGCAGTTCTTC.

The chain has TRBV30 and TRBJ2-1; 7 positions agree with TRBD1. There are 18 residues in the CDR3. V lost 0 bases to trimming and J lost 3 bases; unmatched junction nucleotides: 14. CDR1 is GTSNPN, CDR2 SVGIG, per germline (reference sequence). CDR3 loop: CAWSVIFSPGQIYNEQFF. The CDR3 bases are TGTGCCTGGAGTGTAATATTTTCCCCGGGACAGATCTACAATGAGCAGTTCTTC. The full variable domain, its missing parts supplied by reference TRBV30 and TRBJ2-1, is SQTIHQWPATLVQPVGSPLSLECTVEGTSNPNLYWYRQAAGRGLQLLFYSVGIGQISSEVPQNLSASRPQDRQFILSSKKLLLSDSGFYLCAWSVIFSPGQIYNEQFFGPGTRLTVL.